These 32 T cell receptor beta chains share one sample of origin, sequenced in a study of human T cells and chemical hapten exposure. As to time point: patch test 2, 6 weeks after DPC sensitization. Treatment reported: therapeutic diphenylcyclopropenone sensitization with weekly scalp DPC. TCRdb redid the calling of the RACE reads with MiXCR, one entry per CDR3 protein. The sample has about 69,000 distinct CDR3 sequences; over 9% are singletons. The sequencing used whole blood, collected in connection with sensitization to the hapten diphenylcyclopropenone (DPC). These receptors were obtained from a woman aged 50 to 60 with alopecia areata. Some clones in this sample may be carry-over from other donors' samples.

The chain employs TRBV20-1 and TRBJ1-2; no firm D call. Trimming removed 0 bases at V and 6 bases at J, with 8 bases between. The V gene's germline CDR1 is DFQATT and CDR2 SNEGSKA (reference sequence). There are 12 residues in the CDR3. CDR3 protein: CSAREVGNGYTF. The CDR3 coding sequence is TGCAGTGCTAGAGAAGTGGGCAATGGCTACACCTTC.

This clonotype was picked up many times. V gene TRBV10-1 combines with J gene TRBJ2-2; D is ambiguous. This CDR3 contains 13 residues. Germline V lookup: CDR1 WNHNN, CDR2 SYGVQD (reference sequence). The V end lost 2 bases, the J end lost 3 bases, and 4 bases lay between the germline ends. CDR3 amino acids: CASSEVHTGELFF. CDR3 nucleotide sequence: TGCGCCAGCAGTGAGGTCCACACCGGGGAGCTGTTTTTT.

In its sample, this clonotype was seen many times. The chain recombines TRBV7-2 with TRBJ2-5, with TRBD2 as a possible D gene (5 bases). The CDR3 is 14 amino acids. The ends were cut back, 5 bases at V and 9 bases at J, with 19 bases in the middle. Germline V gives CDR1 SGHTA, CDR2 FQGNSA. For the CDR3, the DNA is TGTGCCAGCAGCCTTGGACTGAACAAGAGACCCCAGTACTTC. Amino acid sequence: CASSLGLNKRPQYF.

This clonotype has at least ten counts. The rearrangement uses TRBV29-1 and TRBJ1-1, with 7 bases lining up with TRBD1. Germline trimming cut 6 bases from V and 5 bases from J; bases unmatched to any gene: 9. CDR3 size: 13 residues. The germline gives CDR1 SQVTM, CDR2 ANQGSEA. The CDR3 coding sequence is TGCAGCGTACGAAGGAAACAGGGGACTGAAGCTTTCTTT. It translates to CSVRRKQGTEAFF.

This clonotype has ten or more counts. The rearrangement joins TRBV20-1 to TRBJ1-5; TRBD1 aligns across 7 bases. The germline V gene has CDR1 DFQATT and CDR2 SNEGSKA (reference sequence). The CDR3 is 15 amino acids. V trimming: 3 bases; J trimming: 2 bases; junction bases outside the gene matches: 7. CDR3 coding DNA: TGCAGTGCTAGGCCTGACAGGGCCGGCAATCAGCCCCAGCATTTT. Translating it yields CSARPDRAGNQPQHF.

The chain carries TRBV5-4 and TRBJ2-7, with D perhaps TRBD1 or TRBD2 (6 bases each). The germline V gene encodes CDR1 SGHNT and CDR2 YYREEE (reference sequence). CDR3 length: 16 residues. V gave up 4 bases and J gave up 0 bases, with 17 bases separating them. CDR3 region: CASSEGGRTSSYEQYF. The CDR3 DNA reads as TGTGCCAGCAGCGAGGGGGGACGGACGAGCTCCTACGAGCAGTACTTC.

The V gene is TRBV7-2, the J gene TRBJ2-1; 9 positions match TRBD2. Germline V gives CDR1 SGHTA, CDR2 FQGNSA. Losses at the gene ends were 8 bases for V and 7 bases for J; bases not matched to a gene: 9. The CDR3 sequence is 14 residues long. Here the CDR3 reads CASPRGRAWNEQFF. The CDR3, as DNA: TGTGCCAGCCCCCGCGGGAGGGCTTGGAATGAGCAGTTCTTC.

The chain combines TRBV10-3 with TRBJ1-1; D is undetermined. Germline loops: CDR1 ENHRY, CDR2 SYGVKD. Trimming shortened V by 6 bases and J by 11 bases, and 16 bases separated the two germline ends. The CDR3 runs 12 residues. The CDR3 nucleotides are TGTGCCATCAGGGATACAGCCAGCGGGGCTTTCTTT. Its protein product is CAIRDTASGAFF.

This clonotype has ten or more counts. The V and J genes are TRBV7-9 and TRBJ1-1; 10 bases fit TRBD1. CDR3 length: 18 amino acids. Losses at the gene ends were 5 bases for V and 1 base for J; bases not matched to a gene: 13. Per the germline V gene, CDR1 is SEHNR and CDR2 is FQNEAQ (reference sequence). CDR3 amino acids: CASSRGEGTGASNTEAFF. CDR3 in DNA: TGTGCCAGCAGCCGGGGAGAAGGGACAGGGGCCTCGAACACTGAAGCTTTCTTT.

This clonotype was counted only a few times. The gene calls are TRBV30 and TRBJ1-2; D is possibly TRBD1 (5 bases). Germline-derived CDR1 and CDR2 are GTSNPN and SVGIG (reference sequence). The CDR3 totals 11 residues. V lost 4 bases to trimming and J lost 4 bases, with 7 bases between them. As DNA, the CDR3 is TGTGCCTGGACGACAGCCTATGGCTACACCTTC. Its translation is CAWTTAYGYTF.

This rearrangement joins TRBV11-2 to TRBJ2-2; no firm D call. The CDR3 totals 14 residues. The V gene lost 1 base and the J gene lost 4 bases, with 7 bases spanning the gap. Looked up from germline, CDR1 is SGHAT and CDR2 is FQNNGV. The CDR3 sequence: CASSLVGSTGELFF. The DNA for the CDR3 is TGTGCCAGCAGCTTAGTTGGATCCACCGGGGAGCTGTTTTTT.

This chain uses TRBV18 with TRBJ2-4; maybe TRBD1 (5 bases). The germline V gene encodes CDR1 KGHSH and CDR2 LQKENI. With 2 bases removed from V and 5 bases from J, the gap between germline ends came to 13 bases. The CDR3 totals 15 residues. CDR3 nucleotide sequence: TGTGCCAGCTCACCAAGGGGATCCGGCCAAAACATTCAGTACTTC. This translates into CASSPRGSGQNIQYF.

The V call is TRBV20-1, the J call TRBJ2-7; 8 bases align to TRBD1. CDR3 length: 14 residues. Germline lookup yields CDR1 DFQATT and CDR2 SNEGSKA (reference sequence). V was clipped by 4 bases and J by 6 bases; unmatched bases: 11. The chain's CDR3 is CSATYGQGAREQYF. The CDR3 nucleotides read TGCAGTGCTACCTACGGACAGGGTGCGCGCGAGCAGTACTTC.

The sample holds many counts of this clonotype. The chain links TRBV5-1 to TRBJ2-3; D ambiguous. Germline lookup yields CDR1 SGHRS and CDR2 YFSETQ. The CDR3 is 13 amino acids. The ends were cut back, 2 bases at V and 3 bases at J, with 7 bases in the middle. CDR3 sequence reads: CASSFTETDTQYF. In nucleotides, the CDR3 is TGCGCCAGCAGCTTCACGGAGACAGATACGCAGTATTTT.

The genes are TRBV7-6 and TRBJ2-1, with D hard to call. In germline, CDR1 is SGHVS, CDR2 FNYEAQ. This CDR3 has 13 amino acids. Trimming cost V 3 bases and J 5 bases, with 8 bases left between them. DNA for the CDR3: TGTGCCAGCAGCTTTCAGGCCCACAATGAGCAGTTCTTC. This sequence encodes CASSFQAHNEQFF.

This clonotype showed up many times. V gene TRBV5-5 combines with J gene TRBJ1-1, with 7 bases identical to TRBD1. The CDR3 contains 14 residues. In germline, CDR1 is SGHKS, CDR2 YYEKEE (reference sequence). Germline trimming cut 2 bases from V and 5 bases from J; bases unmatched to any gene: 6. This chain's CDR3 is CASSFRDRATEAFF. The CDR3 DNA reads TGTGCCAGCAGCTTCCGTGACAGGGCGACTGAAGCTTTCTTT. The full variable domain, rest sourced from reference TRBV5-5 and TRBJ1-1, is DAGVTQSPTHLIKTRGQQVTLRCSPISGHKSVSWYQQVLGQGPQFIFQYYEKEERGRGNFPDRFSARQFPNYSSELNVNALLLGDSALYLCASSFRDRATEAFFGQGTRLTVV.

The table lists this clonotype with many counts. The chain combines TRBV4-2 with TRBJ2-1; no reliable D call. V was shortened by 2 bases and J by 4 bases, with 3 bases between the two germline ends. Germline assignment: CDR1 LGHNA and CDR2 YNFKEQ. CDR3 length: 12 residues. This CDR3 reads CASSQPYNEQFF. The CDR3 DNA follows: TGTGCCAGCAGCCAACCTTACAATGAGCAGTTCTTC.

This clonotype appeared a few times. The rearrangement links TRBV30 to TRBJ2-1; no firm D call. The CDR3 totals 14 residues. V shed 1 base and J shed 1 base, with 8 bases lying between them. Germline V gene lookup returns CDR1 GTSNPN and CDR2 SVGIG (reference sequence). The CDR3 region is CAWSEAASYNEQFF. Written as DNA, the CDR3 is TGTGCCTGGAGTGAGGCGGCTTCCTACAATGAGCAGTTCTTC.

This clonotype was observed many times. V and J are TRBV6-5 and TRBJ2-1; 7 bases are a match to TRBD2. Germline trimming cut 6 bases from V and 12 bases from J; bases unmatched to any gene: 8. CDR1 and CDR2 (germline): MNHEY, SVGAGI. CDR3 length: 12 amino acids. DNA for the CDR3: TGTGCCAGCAGGGACCGACTAGCCCGGCAGTTCTTC. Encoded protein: CASRDRLARQFF.

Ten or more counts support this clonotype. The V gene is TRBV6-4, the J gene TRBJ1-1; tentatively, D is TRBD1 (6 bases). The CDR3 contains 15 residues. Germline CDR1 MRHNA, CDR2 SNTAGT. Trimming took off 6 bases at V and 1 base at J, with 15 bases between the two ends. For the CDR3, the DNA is TGTGCCAGCAGCTTAATGGGGGGCGCGAACACTGAAGCTTTCTTT. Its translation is CASSLMGGANTEAFF.

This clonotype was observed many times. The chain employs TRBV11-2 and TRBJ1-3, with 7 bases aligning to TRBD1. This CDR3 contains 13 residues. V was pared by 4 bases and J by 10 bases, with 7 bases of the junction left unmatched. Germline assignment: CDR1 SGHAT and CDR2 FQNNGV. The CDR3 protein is CASSYKPGQTIYF. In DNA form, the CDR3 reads TGTGCCAGCAGCTATAAACCGGGACAGACCATATATTTT.

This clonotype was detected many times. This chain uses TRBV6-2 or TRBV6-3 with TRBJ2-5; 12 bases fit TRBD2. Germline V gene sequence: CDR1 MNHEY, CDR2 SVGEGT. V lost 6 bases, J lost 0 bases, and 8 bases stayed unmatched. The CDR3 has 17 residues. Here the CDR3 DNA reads TGTGCCAGCAGCTCGATTCGACTAGCGGGAGACCAAGAGACCCAGTACTTC. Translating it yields CASSSIRLAGDQETQYF.

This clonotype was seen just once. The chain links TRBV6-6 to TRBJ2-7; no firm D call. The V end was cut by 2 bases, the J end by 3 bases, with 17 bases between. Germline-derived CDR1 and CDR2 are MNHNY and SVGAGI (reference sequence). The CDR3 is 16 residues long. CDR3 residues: CASSYLKSNTYYEQYF. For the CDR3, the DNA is TGTGCCAGCAGTTACCTCAAGTCGAACACCTACTACGAGCAGTACTTC.

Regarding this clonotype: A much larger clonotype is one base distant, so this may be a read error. The CDR3 spells CSVDSTDTQYF. The CDR3 DNA sequence: TGCAGCGTTGACAGCACAGATACGCAGTATTTT. The chain combines TRBV29-1 with TRBJ2-3, with D unresolved. Germline assignment: CDR1 SQVTM and CDR2 ANQGSEA. The CDR3 runs to 11 residues. V was clipped by 3 bases and J by 0 bases, with 1 base between them.

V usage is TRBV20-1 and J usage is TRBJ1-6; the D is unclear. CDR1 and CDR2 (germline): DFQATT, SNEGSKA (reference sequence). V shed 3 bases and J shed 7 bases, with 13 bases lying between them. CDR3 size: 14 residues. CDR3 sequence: CSARNPPRNSPLHF. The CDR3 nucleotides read TGCAGTGCTAGGAACCCACCGCGGAATTCACCCCTCCACTTT.

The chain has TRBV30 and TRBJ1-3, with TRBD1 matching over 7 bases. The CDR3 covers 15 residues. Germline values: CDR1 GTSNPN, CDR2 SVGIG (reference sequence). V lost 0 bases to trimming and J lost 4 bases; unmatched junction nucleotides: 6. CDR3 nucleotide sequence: TGTGCCTGGAGTGTTGTAGGGGGCTCAGGAAACACCATATATTTT. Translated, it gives CAWSVVGGSGNTIYF.

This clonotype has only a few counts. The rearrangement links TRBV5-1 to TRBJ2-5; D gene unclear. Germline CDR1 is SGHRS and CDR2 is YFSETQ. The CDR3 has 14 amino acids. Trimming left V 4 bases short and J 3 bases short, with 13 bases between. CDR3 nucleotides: TGCGCCAGCAGCCCAAACGGCGTAAAAGAGACCCAGTACTTC. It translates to CASSPNGVKETQYF.

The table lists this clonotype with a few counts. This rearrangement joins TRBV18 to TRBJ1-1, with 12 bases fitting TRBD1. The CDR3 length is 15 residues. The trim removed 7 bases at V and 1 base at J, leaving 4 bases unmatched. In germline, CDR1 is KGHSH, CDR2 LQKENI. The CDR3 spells CASFGTGGWNTEAFF. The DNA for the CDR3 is TGTGCCAGCTTCGGGACAGGGGGCTGGAACACTGAAGCTTTCTTT. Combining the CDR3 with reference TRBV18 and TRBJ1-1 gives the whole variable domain NAGVMQNPRHLVRRRGQEARLRCSPMKGHSHVYWYRQLPEEGLKFMVYLQKENIIDESGMPKERFSAEFPKEGPSILRIQQVVRGDSAAYFCASFGTGGWNTEAFFGQGTRLTVV.

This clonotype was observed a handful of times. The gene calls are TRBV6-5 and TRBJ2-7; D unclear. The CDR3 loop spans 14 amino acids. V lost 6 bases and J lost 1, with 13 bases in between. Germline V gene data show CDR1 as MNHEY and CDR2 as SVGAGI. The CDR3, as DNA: TGTGCCAGCAGCACGGCAGGAAGTTCCTACGAGCAGTACTTC. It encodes CASSTAGSSYEQYF.

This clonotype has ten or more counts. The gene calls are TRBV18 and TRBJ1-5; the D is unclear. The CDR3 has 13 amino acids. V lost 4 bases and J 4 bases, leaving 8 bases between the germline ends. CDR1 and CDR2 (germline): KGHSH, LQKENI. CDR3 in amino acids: CASSRSENQPQHF. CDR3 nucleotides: TGTGCCAGCTCACGTTCCGAGAATCAGCCCCAGCATTTT.

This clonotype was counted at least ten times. CDR3 sequence reads: CASSPDRLNYGYTF. CDR3 nucleotide sequence: TGTGCCAGCTCACCCGACAGGCTAAACTATGGCTACACCTTC. The V gene is TRBV18, the J gene TRBJ1-2, with D tentatively TRBD1 (6 bases). This CDR3 is 14 amino acids long. Trimming pared 3 bases from V and 2 bases from J, leaving 10 bases between. The germline gives CDR1 KGHSH, CDR2 LQKENI.

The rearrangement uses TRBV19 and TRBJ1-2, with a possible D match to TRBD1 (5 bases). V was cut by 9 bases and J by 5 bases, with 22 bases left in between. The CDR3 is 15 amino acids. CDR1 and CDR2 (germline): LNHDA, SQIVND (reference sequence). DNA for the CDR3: TGTGCCAGCCTCCAAAACCCAGCCAGGGAGTATGGCTACACCTTC. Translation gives CASLQNPAREYGYTF.